This TCR beta chain appears in the sequencing data of a study of CD8+CD57+ T cells in acquired aplastic anemia. Study in general: When averaged, DNA from sorted CD4+ and CD8+ cells came to 3.2 ug. Study outcomes and limitations: The same twenty-nine CD8+ CDR3 sequences occurred in patients and in controls.

Sequenced patients had shown CD8+CD57+ cell expansion by flow cytometry. Blood samples were obtained from patients who had received no prior therapy. On this clonotype itself: No antigen is known for it.

For CDR3 and TCR beta VDJ profiling, genomic DNA was the template used. TCRdb re-derived calls from the reads in MiXCR, one entry per CDR3 protein. The sample lists more than 95,000 distinct CDR3 sequences; about two fifths were seen once. The source of this sequence is a human donor with aplastic anemia. The sample taken for sequencing was sorted CD4+, CD8+, or CD8+CD57+ T cells (not recorded which) from PBMCs.

The CDR3: CASSSTVSGYTF. The DNA for the CDR3 is TGTGCCAGCAGCTCGACAGTCTCTGGCTACACCTTC. The V gene is TRBV7-8, the J gene TRBJ1-2; the D gene is possibly TRBD1 (5 bases). The CDR3 is 12 amino acids. V shed 4 bases and J shed 7 bases, with 10 bases lying between them. The V gene's germline CDR1 is SGHVS and CDR2 FQNEAQ. Full variable domain (remainder filled in from reference TRBV7-8 and TRBJ1-2): GAGVSQSPRYKVAKRGQDVALRCDPISGHVSLFWYQQALGQGPEFLTYFQNEAQLDKSGLPSDRFFAERPEGSVSTLKIQRTQQEDSAVYLCASSSTVSGYTFGSGTRLTVV.